This passage covers 13 T cell receptor beta chains from one sample sequenced in a study of T cell responses to AZD1222 COVID-19 vaccine. Only in-frame clones appear in the TCRdb table, and some are missing; sequencing was by immunoSEQ multiplex PCR. The sample has 180,000 or so clones; around 93% are singletons. The source was peripheral blood, collected 28 days after the second AZD1222 dose. Receptors were obtained from an adult who received the AZD1222 COVID-19 vaccine.

This chain uses TRBV11-3 with TRBJ2-1; D is unresolved. V lost 4 bases, J lost 4 bases, and 20 bases lay in between. From germline, CDR1 is SGHNT and CDR2 YENEEA. CDR3 length: 17 residues. The CDR3 protein is CASSSWTADSSYNEQFF. CDR3 nucleotide sequence: TGTGCCAGCAGCTCCTGGACGGCTGATAGCTCGTACAATGAGCAGTTCTTC.

The rearrangement joins TRBV3-1 (or the pseudogene TRBV3-2) to TRBJ1-2, with unresolved D. V was cut by 2 bases and J by 8 bases, with 9 bases left in between. CDR3 size: 12 residues. Germline V gene data show CDR1 as LGHDT and CDR2 as YNNKEL (reference sequence). CDR3 coding DNA: TGTGCCAGCAGCCAAACCCTGGGGGGCTACACCTTC. Translation: CASSQTLGGYTF.

This chain joins TRBV6-2 or TRBV6-3 and TRBJ1-5, with D perhaps TRBD1 (6 bases). From germline, CDR1 is MNHEY and CDR2 SVGEGT. The CDR3 has 16 amino acids. V was cut by 0 bases and J by 2 bases, with 11 bases left in between. Here the CDR3 DNA reads TGTGCCAGCAGTTACTCGGGGGGGCGGGGCAATCAGCCCCAGCATTTT. Amino acid sequence: CASSYSGGRGNQPQHF.

This chain connects TRBV12-3 or TRBV12-4 to TRBJ1-5, with 9 bases matching TRBD1. This CDR3 spans 13 amino acids. The ends lost 10 bases at V and 4 bases at J; junction bases unmatched: 5. The chain's CDR3 is CATSTGGNQPQHF. The DNA for the CDR3 is TGTGCCACCTCGACAGGGGGGAATCAGCCCCAGCATTTT.

CDR3 sequence reads: CASSQVLLDSGNTIYF. DNA of the CDR3: TGCGCCAGCAGCCAAGTCCTCCTAGACTCTGGAAACACCATATATTTT. The chain joins TRBV4-3 to TRBJ1-3, with D unresolved. The CDR3 has 16 amino acids. The germline V gene encodes CDR1 LGHNA and CDR2 YSLEER. V was shortened by 1 base and J by 0 bases, with 10 bases between the two germline ends.

V and J are TRBV27 and TRBJ1-4, with 7 bases matching TRBD1. The CDR3 extends over 15 amino acids. CDR1 is MNHEY, CDR2 SMNVEV, per germline (reference sequence). The trim removed 6 bases at V and 3 bases at J, leaving 7 bases unmatched. The CDR3 is CASRSGGRANEKLFF. In DNA, the CDR3 is TGTGCCAGCAGATCAGGGGGGCGGGCTAATGAAAAACTGTTTTTT.

This chain uses TRBV7-9 with TRBJ1-5, with TRBD1 identical over 7 bases. V dropped 2 bases and J dropped 0; count of bases not matched to a gene: 1. CDR1 is SEHNR, CDR2 FQNEAQ, per germline (reference sequence). The CDR3 is 15 residues long. The DNA for the CDR3 is TGTGCCAGCAGCTTAACAGGGGTTAGCAATCAGCCCCAGCATTTT. Its translation is CASSLTGVSNQPQHF. Full variable domain (outside the CDR3, taken from reference TRBV7-9 and TRBJ1-5): DTGVSQNPRHKITKRGQNVTFRCDPISEHNRLYWYRQTLGQGPEFLTYFQNEAQLEKSRLLSDRFSAERPKGSFSTLEIQRTEQGDSAMYLCASSLTGVSNQPQHFGDGTRLSIL.

The chain employs TRBV7-9 and TRBJ2-7, with 13 bases lining up with TRBD2. There are 15 residues in the CDR3. Germline values: CDR1 SEHNR, CDR2 FQNEAQ (reference sequence). V shed 5 bases, J shed 2 bases, and the junction held 3 bases outside the gene matches. The CDR3 region is CASSPTSGGTYEQYF. The DNA for the CDR3 is TGTGCCAGCAGCCCGACTAGCGGGGGGACCTACGAGCAGTACTTC.

This chain uses TRBV28 with TRBJ2-4, with D tentatively TRBD2 (6 bases). Trimming took off 4 bases at V and 15 bases at J, with 16 bases between the two ends. The CDR3 has 12 residues. In germline, CDR1 is MDHEN, CDR2 SYDVKM. The CDR3 DNA sequence: TGTGCCAGCAGTTCCGTGTGGGGGGAATGGTACTTC. Translating it yields CASSSVWGEWYF. Full variable domain (remainder filled in from reference TRBV28 and TRBJ2-4): DVKVTQSSRYLVKRTGEKVFLECVQDMDHENMFWYRQDPGLGLRLIYFSYDVKMKEKGDIPEGYSVSREKKERFSLILESASTNQTSMYLCASSSVWGEWYFGAGTRLSVL.

The genes are TRBV29-1 and TRBJ1-1; D might be TRBD1 (6 bases). The CDR3 consists of 14 residues. Germline V gives CDR1 SQVTM, CDR2 ANQGSEA. V lost 4 bases, J lost 7 bases, and 19 bases lay in between. The CDR3 loop reads CSVGISGGNDEAFF. In nucleotides, the CDR3 is TGCAGCGTTGGAATCTCGGGGGGCAACGATGAAGCTTTCTTT.

This chain links TRBV3-1 (or the pseudogene TRBV3-2) with TRBJ1-5, with D perhaps matching TRBD1 (5 bases). Germline loops: CDR1 LGHDT, CDR2 YNNKEL (reference sequence). The CDR3 runs to 13 residues. V was trimmed by 0 bases and J by 7 bases, leaving 7 bases between them. CDR3 bases: TGTGCCAGCAGCCAAGACAGGGACCAGCCCCAGCATTTT. This translates into CASSQDRDQPQHF.

CDR3 sequence: CASSLGGGYTF. The CDR3 nucleotides read TGTGCCAGCAGCTTAGGCGGGGGCTACACCTTC. The chain is built from TRBV7-9 and TRBJ1-2; no clear D gene. This CDR3 contains 11 residues. V lost 1 base and J lost 8, with 5 bases in between. Germline-derived CDR1 and CDR2 are SEHNR and FQNEAQ (reference sequence).

The J gene is TRBJ2-1, the V gene TRBV5-1, with D perhaps TRBD1 (5 bases). Germline assignment: CDR1 SGHRS and CDR2 YFSETQ. Trimming took 4 bases from V and 9 from J, leaving 8 bases between them. The CDR3 is made up of 11 amino acids. CDR3: CASSGAGEQFF. DNA for the CDR3: TGCGCCAGCAGCGGGGCCGGTGAGCAGTTCTTC.